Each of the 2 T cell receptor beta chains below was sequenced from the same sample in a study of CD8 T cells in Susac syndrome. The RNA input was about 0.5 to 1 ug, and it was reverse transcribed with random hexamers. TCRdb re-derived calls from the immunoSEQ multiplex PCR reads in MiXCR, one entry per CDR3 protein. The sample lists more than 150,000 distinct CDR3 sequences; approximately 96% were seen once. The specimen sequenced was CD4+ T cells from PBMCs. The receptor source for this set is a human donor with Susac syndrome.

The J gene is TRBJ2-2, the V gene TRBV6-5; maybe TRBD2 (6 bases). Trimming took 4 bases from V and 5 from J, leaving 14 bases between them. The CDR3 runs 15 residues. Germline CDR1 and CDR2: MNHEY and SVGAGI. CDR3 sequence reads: CASSSRLDWTGELFF. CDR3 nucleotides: TGTGCCAGCAGTTCCCGACTAGATTGGACCGGGGAGCTGTTTTTT.

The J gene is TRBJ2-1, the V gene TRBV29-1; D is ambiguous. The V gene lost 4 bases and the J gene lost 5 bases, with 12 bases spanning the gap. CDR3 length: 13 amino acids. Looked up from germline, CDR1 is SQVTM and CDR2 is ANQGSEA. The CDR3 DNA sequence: TGCAGCGTTGCATGGGAAGTAAACAATGAGCAGTTCTTC. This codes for CSVAWEVNNEQFF.